Reported below is one T cell receptor (beta chain). The clone's antigen remains unknown. No per-base quality is available; no much larger clone lies one base away. The data derive from a study of CD8 T cells in Susac syndrome (dated by TCRdb to between 2018 and 2021). Broadly, across the study: Of the Susac syndrome patients who were sequenced, roughly six had clinically active disease and roughly 8 were in clinical remission. Susac syndrome patients were therapy-naive, on corticosteroids (some also receiving IVIg), or on IVIg alone at blood withdrawal. Repertoire sequencing was used to test whether CD8+ T cell activation and differentiation in Susac syndrome was antigen driven. CD8+ T cell repertoire clonality was compared between 12 healthy donors, approximately 14 Susac syndrome patients and approximately 15 multiple sclerosis patients. Overall results and qualifications from the work: The study acknowledged that relatively few individuals were included in the TCR sequencing and HLA analysis. Looking at Susac-specific public clones, the researchers identified roughly 17 in the total CD8+ repertoire and roughly 5 in the CD8+ TEMRA repertoire. Clonal expansion was observed in Susac syndrome CD8+ repertoires, with the highest expansion in CD8+ TEMRA cells and greater expansion in clinically active than in remitting patients.

RNA was extracted using the RNeasy kit, and about 0.5 to 1 ug of the RNA was reverse transcribed with random hexamers. The immunoSEQ multiplex PCR assay, covering 54 Vbeta and 13 Jbeta segments, was used to amplify TCR beta CDR3 regions. PCR amplification bias was corrected by using a synthetic template baseline for primer optimization and computational correction. The study's processing was this. Reads were assigned to V, D and J genes according to IMGT and analyzed in immunoSEQ Analyzer, with only productive sequences retained. Clonality was computed as one minus Shannon entropy normalized by log2 of the number of productive unique sequences. Public and private clones were assessed among the 100 most prevalent clones of each patient and control. Susac-specific clones were defined as absent from healthy and MS cohorts, over a thousand published viral clones and other ImmuneACCESS disease sequences. Through fastp at Q25 and MiXCR, TCRdb rebuilt clones from the public reads, retaining in-frame beta chains. Rows matching on CDR3 protein sequence are summarized as one entry with the most common DNA and genes. These V and J calls derive from TCRdb rather than the authors' analysis. The table for this sample lists approximately 80,000 distinct CDR3 sequences; approximately 94% of them were counted only once. 0.52% of the sample comes from the top ten.

High-throughput TCR beta sequencing profiled peripheral blood CD8+ and CD4+ T cells from healthy donors, Susac syndrome patients and multiple sclerosis patients. The Susac syndrome patients fulfilled recently defined diagnostic criteria for either definite or probable disease. Bulk CD8+ and CD4+ T cells were purified magnetically by negative isolation, whereas CD8+ TEMRA cells were enriched by FACS. Blood was drawn into EDTA tubes, processed within 24 hours, and PBMCs were isolated by density gradient centrifugation. PBMCs intended for TCR sequencing were cryopreserved in liquid nitrogen and were subsequently thawed in a 37 degrees C water bath. The sorted or isolated CD4+, CD8+ and CD8+ TEMRA cells had a purity of 90% or higher. The CDR3 measures 14 amino acids from cysteine to phenylalanine. Just the 42-base CDR3 DNA is kept, in frame starting at base 1. Based on the germline V gene, the CDR1 and CDR2 sequences are MDHEN and SYDVKM. The trim is 3 bases for V and 1 base for J, with a gap of 6 bases between the germline ends.

Sequencing used CD8+ T cells from PBMCs. The rearrangement combines TRBV28 with TRBJ2-2, with TRBD2 as a weak D call on 5 bases. The sequence was collected from a human donor with Susac syndrome. The CDR3 protein: CASSLGRNTGELFF. The bases read TGTGCCAGCAGTTTGGGGAGGAACACCGGGGAGCTGTTTTTT.